These 25 T cell receptor beta chains came from one sample sequenced in a study of blood T cells in healthy people across ages. Alongside a J-beta primer mix, a sample-barcoded 5' primer served in a second PCR lasting 7 to 11 cycles. MiXCR, run by TCRdb on the 5' RACE reads, gives a single entry per CDR3 protein. The sample includes about a million distinct CDR3 sequences, roughly two fifths of them seen just once. The sample consisted of blood. These receptors all stem from a man in his late teens or twenties in good health.

This clonotype was picked up many times. The J gene is TRBJ2-3, the V gene TRBV7-2; D not resolved. The CDR3 has 13 residues. V lost 5 bases and J lost 1, with 7 bases in between. Germline-derived CDR1 and CDR2 are SGHTA and FQGNSA. CDR3 DNA sequence: TGTGCCAGCAGCCCCATACGCACAGATACGCAGTATTTT. Encoded protein: CASSPIRTDTQYF.

The chain has TRBV5-1 and TRBJ2-1, with 12 positions matching TRBD1. Germline loops: CDR1 SGHRS, CDR2 YFSETQ. With V trimmed by 4 bases and J by 4 bases, 12 bases remained unmatched. The CDR3 has 18 amino acids. The CDR3 reads CASSRNKPGQGAYNEQFF. In nucleotides, the CDR3 is TGCGCCAGCAGCCGAAATAAACCGGGACAGGGGGCTTACAATGAGCAGTTCTTC.

The chain is built from TRBV6-5 and TRBJ2-1; D remains unclear. Matching the DNA end better, TRBJ2-7 makes the J call doubtful. The germline V gene encodes CDR1 MNHEY and CDR2 SVGAGI. This CDR3 has 13 residues. The chain's CDR3 is CASSWGGYNEQYF. The CDR3 DNA sequence: TGTGCCAGCAGTTGGGGTGGCTACAATGAGCAGTACTTC.

In regard to this clonotype: A junction boundary mismatches the germline segment, possibly from a read error. The chain is built from TRBV7-3 and TRBJ2-3; a possible D gene is TRBD2 (5 bases). The CDR3 covers 15 residues. CDR1 and CDR2 from the germline V gene are SGHTA and FQGTGA. The CDR3 protein is CSSSPDSTFTDTQYF. CDR3 bases: TGTTCCAGCAGCCCGGACTCGACATTCACAGATACGCAGTATTTT.

This chain links TRBV5-6 with TRBJ2-3; 9 nucleotides line up with TRBD1. The germline gives CDR1 SGHDT, CDR2 YYEEEE. This CDR3 contains 16 residues. J gave up 1 base and V 4 bases, and 7 bases lay outside the gene matches. The CDR3 nucleotides read TGTGCCAGCAGCGACCGCACAGGGGGCGGCACAGATACGCAGTATTTT. Its translation: CASSDRTGGGTDTQYF.

This clonotype occurred a few times. The chain uses TRBV28 and TRBJ2-5; the D gene is possibly TRBD2 (5 bases). The CDR3 is made up of 14 amino acids. Looked up from germline, CDR1 is MDHEN and CDR2 is SYDVKM. The V gene lost 5 bases and the J gene lost 5 bases, with 15 bases spanning the gap. Here the CDR3 DNA reads TGTGCCAGCAGTCCAAGGACTTCCTCGGAGACCCAGTACTTC. It encodes CASSPRTSSETQYF.

In nucleotides, the CDR3 is TGTGCCAGCAGCCAAGCGGCAGGGGACTTCGACTCCTACAATGAGCAGTTCTTC. It is translated as CASSQAAGDFDSYNEQFF. The V gene is TRBV4-2, the J gene TRBJ2-1; D may be TRBD1 or TRBD2 (6 bases each). The V gene lost 1 base and the J gene lost 0 bases, with 16 bases spanning the gap. Germline CDR1 reads LGHNA; CDR2 reads YNFKEQ. The CDR3 consists of 18 residues.

The V gene is TRBV12-3 or TRBV12-4, the J gene TRBJ2-3, with D possibly TRBD2 on 5 matching bases. The CDR3 is 15 amino acids. V shed 4 bases and J shed 5 bases, with 16 bases lying between them. The CDR3 region has the DNA TGTGCCAGCAGTTCCGACTTGCGAGGGAGAGATACGCAGTATTTT. This encodes CASSSDLRGRDTQYF.

This clonotype was picked up a small number of times. The chain links TRBV29-1 to TRBJ2-1, with 11 bases aligning to TRBD1. The CDR3 length is 16 residues. Germline CDR1 and CDR2: SQVTM and ANQGSEA. The junction had 8 bases not matched to a gene; V was cut back by 1 base and J by 6 bases. CDR3 amino acids: CSVEVRGQGETNEQFF. The CDR3 DNA reads TGCAGCGTTGAAGTACGGGGACAGGGGGAAACCAATGAGCAGTTCTTC.

J is TRBJ2-7 and V is TRBV6-2 or TRBV6-3; D is unclear. Germline assignment: CDR1 MNHEY and CDR2 SVGEGT. The CDR3 totals 17 residues. Trimming cost V 2 bases and J 2 bases, with 19 bases left between them. The CDR3 is CASSYSTKGQHAYEQYF. CDR3 sequence (DNA): TGTGCCAGCAGTTACAGTACTAAAGGCCAGCACGCCTACGAGCAGTACTTC.

The gene calls are TRBV18 and TRBJ2-1; a possible D gene is TRBD2 (6 bases). V shed 1 base and J shed 1 base, with 11 bases lying between them. The CDR3 is 16 residues long. Germline V gene sequence: CDR1 KGHSH, CDR2 LQKENI. The CDR3 DNA is TGTGCCAGCTCACCACTGGGGGGAGAATCCTACAATGAGCAGTTCTTC. It yields the protein CASSPLGGESYNEQFF. The full variable domain, in which reference TRBV18 and TRBJ2-1 provide the parts outside the CDR3, is NAGVMQNPRHLVRRRGQEARLRCSPMKGHSHVYWYRQLPEEGLKFMVYLQKENIIDESGMPKERFSAEFPKEGPSILRIQQVVRGDSAAYFCASSPLGGESYNEQFFGPGTRLTVL.

This clonotype was observed a few times. The V call is TRBV4-3, the J call TRBJ1-2; the match to TRBD1 covers 9 bases. Germline CDR1 and CDR2: LGHNA and YSLEER. After removal of 0 bases from V and 8 bases from J, the junction contained 7 bases not matched to a gene. The length of the CDR3 is 15 residues. CDR3 protein: CASSQDRGQGSGYTF. The CDR3 nucleotides read TGCGCCAGCAGCCAAGATCGTGGACAGGGGAGCGGCTACACCTTC.

The chain links TRBV7-2 to TRBJ2-5; no clear D. Trimming left V 4 bases short and J 3 bases short, with 12 bases between. The CDR3 runs 14 residues. CDR1 is SGHTA and CDR2 is FQGNSA in the germline V gene. In nucleotides, the CDR3 is TGTGCCAGCAGCTCCTCCGGACGGGAAGAGACCCAGTACTTC. Translating gives CASSSSGREETQYF.

This clonotype occurred a few times. The rearrangement joins TRBV20-1 to TRBJ1-2, with D perhaps TRBD1 (5 bases). Trimming took 2 bases from V and 9 from J, leaving 19 bases between them. CDR3 length: 14 amino acids. Germline V CDR1 and CDR2: DFQATT, SNEGSKA (reference sequence). This chain's CDR3 is CSARLTGTISRYTF. The CDR3 region has the DNA TGCAGTGCTAGATTGACCGGGACGATTTCTCGCTACACCTTC.

This rearrangement joins TRBV4-3 to TRBJ1-5; D not certain. V lost 0 bases, J lost 4 bases, and 10 bases lay in between. Germline lookup yields CDR1 LGHNA and CDR2 YSLEER. CDR3 size: 15 residues. The DNA for the CDR3 is TGCGCCAGCAGCCAAGATAGCACAAATAATCAGCCCCAGCATTTT. Amino acids: CASSQDSTNNQPQHF.

J is TRBJ1-5 and V is TRBV6-2 or TRBV6-3; a weak D match, TRBD1 (6 bases). V lost 5 bases, J lost 4 bases, and 12 bases lay in between. Germline lookup yields CDR1 MNHEY and CDR2 SVGEGT. The CDR3 has 14 residues. The CDR3 DNA sequence: TGTGCCAGCAGTCAACAGGGTATGAATCAGCCCCAGCATTTT. Its protein is CASSQQGMNQPQHF.

V usage is TRBV12-3 or TRBV12-4 and J usage is TRBJ2-5, with 9 nucleotides matching TRBD1. J lost 5 bases, V lost 5 bases, and 6 bases had no gene match. CDR3 length equals 14 residues. For the CDR3, the DNA is TGTGCCAGCAGTAAAGACAGGGGGTCGGAGACCCAGTACTTC. It specifies CASSKDRGSETQYF.

This clonotype turned up a few times. V usage is TRBV6-5 and J usage is TRBJ2-1; 7 bases are a match to TRBD1. Unmatched junction bases numbered 9, after V lost 6 bases and J lost 4 bases. The CDR3 totals 15 residues. Germline loops: CDR1 MNHEY, CDR2 SVGAGI. This CDR3 reads CASRSGGVQYNEQFF. The CDR3 nucleotides are TGTGCCAGCAGGTCAGGGGGAGTTCAATACAATGAGCAGTTCTTC.

This chain joins TRBV5-1 and TRBJ1-1; D is uncertain. The CDR3 extends over 15 amino acids. Germline V gene data show CDR1 as SGHRS and CDR2 as YFSETQ. V was pared by 4 bases and J by 4 bases, with 17 bases between. CDR3 amino acids: CASSPNGRTVTEAFF. In DNA form, the CDR3 reads TGCGCCAGCAGCCCCAATGGGAGGACCGTCACTGAAGCTTTCTTT. Full variable domain (missing parts from reference TRBV5-1 and TRBJ1-1): KAGVTQTPRYLIKTRGQQVTLSCSPISGHRSVSWYQQTPGQGLQFLFEYFSETQRNKGNFPGRFSGRQFSNSRSEMNVSTLELGDSALYLCASSPNGRTVTEAFFGQGTRLTVV.

V and J are TRBV5-1 and TRBJ2-2; 7 bases match TRBD2. V shed 1 base and J 6 bases; nucleotides not matched to a gene: 9. The CDR3 loop spans 16 amino acids. The germline V gene encodes CDR1 SGHRS and CDR2 YFSETQ. The CDR3 region is CASSLTRTSPPGELFF. CDR3 in DNA: TGCGCCAGCAGCTTGACTAGGACTAGTCCCCCCGGGGAGCTGTTTTTT. Variable domain in full (rest from reference TRBV5-1 and TRBJ2-2): KAGVTQTPRYLIKTRGQQVTLSCSPISGHRSVSWYQQTPGQGLQFLFEYFSETQRNKGNFPGRFSGRQFSNSRSEMNVSTLELGDSALYLCASSLTRTSPPGELFFGEGSRLTVL.

This clonotype has a handful of counts. The chain has TRBV27 and TRBJ2-1, with 8 bases matching TRBD2. The CDR3 is 14 residues long. Germline-derived CDR1 and CDR2 are MNHEY and SMNVEV (reference sequence). After removal of 5 bases from V and 7 bases from J, the junction contained 7 bases not matched to a gene. This CDR3 reads CASSTSGTRNEQFF. Written as DNA, the CDR3 is TGTGCCAGCAGTACTTCCGGGACTAGAAATGAGCAGTTCTTC.

The genes are TRBV11-2 and TRBJ2-4, with D possibly matching TRBD2 (7 bases). The V end was cut by 3 bases, the J end by 8 bases, with 17 bases between. CDR3 length equals 15 residues. Per the germline V gene, CDR1 is SGHAT and CDR2 is FQNNGV. CDR3 sequence: CASSFARIGGHIQYF. The CDR3 DNA sequence: TGTGCCAGCAGCTTTGCAAGGATCGGGGGGCACATTCAGTACTTC. Supplemented by reference TRBV11-2 and TRBJ2-4, the full variable domain reads EAGVAQSPRYKIIEKRQSVAFWCNPISGHATLYWYQQILGQGPKLLIQFQNNGVVDDSQLPKDRFSAERLKGVDSTLKIQPAKLEDSAVYLCASSFARIGGHIQYFGAGTRLSVL.

The chain's CDR3 is CASKYRSYEQYF. DNA of the CDR3: TGTGCCAGCAAATACAGATCCTACGAGCAGTACTTC. The rearrangement joins TRBV11-2 to TRBJ2-7, with unresolved D. This CDR3 region has 12 residues. Germline CDR1 SGHAT, CDR2 FQNNGV. V was trimmed by 7 bases and J by 1 base, leaving 8 bases between them.

V usage is TRBV7-8 and J usage is TRBJ2-1; D uncertain. Trimming stripped 5 bases from V and 4 bases from J, with 12 bases between. Germline lookup yields CDR1 SGHVS and CDR2 FQNEAQ. This CDR3 has 14 amino acids. The CDR3 is CASSPDGVYNEQFF. In DNA form, the CDR3 reads TGTGCCAGCAGCCCTGATGGCGTTTACAATGAGCAGTTCTTC.

This clonotype was counted a few times. The chain is built from TRBV6-5 and TRBJ2-7; 7 positions agree with TRBD1. The CDR3 is made up of 13 amino acids. V lost 5 bases and J lost 6; bases outside the gene matches: 7. Germline CDR1 MNHEY, CDR2 SVGAGI. CDR3: CASSDLDRSEQYF. DNA for the CDR3: TGTGCCAGCAGTGACCTGGACAGGAGCGAGCAGTACTTC.